This entry lists 18 T cell receptor beta chains sequenced from one sample in a study of T-cell reconstitution after alpha-beta-depleted transplantation in children (dated by TCRdb to about 2016). Library construction relied on PCR. The listed sequencing device is Illumina HiSeq 2500. Molecular barcoding was employed in the preparation of TCR libraries, with unique molecular identifiers being used to normalize TCRbeta repertoire quantification. Using fastp at Q25 and MiXCR, TCRdb reprocessed the public reads and kept productive beta chains. Every distinct CDR3 protein forms one entry, paired with its most common genes and DNA. The table for this sample lists tens of thousands of distinct CDR3 sequences; 15% to 20% of them were counted only once. Roughly half of the sample lies in the top ten. According to the study, the label for this sample's treatment or condition signals: allogeneic hematopoietic cell transplantation with graft depleted of TCRalphabeta T cells and CD19 B cells.

Sequenced material: PBMCs, mostly from graft donor cells, taken 360 days after TCRalphabeta/CD19-depleted stem cell transplant. These receptors came from a male patient aged 2 to 10 who had a stem cell transplant for acute lymphoblastic leukemia, so the T cells may come from the graft donor.

This clonotype was counted many times. The rearrangement uses TRBV12-3 or TRBV12-4 and TRBJ2-3; D unclear. V was pared by 5 bases and J by 6 bases, with 9 bases between. This CDR3 is 12 amino acids long. This chain's CDR3 is CASSRHWDTQYF. CDR3 nucleotide sequence: TGTGCCAGCAGTCGTCATTGGGATACGCAGTATTTT.

This chain connects TRBV12-3 or TRBV12-4 to TRBJ2-5; no firm D call. The CDR3 has 15 amino acids. Trimming removed 2 bases from V and 2 bases from J, with 12 bases in between. CDR3: CASSLWSLGQETQYF. The CDR3 region has the DNA TGTGCCAGCAGTTTATGGTCCTTGGGGCAAGAGACCCAGTACTTC.

The chain is built from TRBV6-2 or TRBV6-3 and TRBJ2-3; D call uncertain. The CDR3 spans 13 residues. CDR1 is MNHEY and CDR2 is SVGEGT in the germline V gene. V was clipped by 4 bases and J by 2 bases, with 7 bases between them. CDR3 loop: CASSSGHTDTQYF. Written as DNA, the CDR3 is TGTGCCAGCAGTTCAGGCCACACAGATACGCAGTATTTT.

V usage is TRBV5-1 and J usage is TRBJ2-2; no clear D. Germline V gene data show CDR1 as SGHRS and CDR2 as YFSETQ. Trimming pared 1 base from V and 7 bases from J, leaving 5 bases between. The CDR3 has 12 amino acids. CDR3 bases: TGCGCCAGCAGCTTGACGGGCGGGGAGCTGTTTTTT. Its translation is CASSLTGGELFF.

The table lists this clonotype with many counts. The chain uses TRBV28 and TRBJ1-6; D is possibly TRBD1 (5 bases). Germline V gene lookup returns CDR1 MDHEN and CDR2 SYDVKM. The V and J ends lost 5 bases and 16 bases respectively, with 21 bases between them. This CDR3 region has 14 residues. DNA of the CDR3: TGTGCCAGCAGTCCGCCGGGACTACCCATCAAGCTCCACTTT. As protein: CASSPPGLPIKLHF.

The chain carries TRBV18 and TRBJ1-4; TRBD1 is a possible D gene (6 bases). Germline V gene data show CDR1 as KGHSH and CDR2 as LQKENI. V gave up 0 bases and J gave up 10 bases, with 12 bases separating them. This CDR3 is 14 amino acids long. The CDR3 protein is CASSPPTGSGKLFF. The DNA of the CDR3 is TGTGCCAGCTCACCACCGACAGGATCGGGAAAACTGTTTTTT.

The gene calls are TRBV10-3 and TRBJ1-2; TRBD1 aligns across 7 bases. The CDR3 has 13 residues. V lost 9 bases and J lost 4; bases outside the gene matches: 8. Germline CDR1 is ENHRY and CDR2 is SYGVKD. The CDR3 bases are TGTGCCATTCAAGCGGGACAGTTCTATGGCTACACCTTC. Protein sequence: CAIQAGQFYGYTF.

A few counts support this clonotype. This chain links TRBV4-2 with TRBJ1-1, with 8 bases fitting TRBD1. This CDR3 comprises 13 residues. The V gene's germline CDR1 is LGHNA and CDR2 YNFKEQ. V shed 4 bases, J shed 7 bases, and the junction held 5 bases outside the gene matches. Here the CDR3 DNA reads TGTGCCAGCAGCCCTAGGACAGGGCTTGAAGCTTTCTTT. Translating gives CASSPRTGLEAFF.

The V gene is TRBV5-1, the J gene TRBJ1-5; unclear D gene. Germline CDR1 and CDR2: SGHRS and YFSETQ. The CDR3 length is 15 residues. The ends were cut back, 0 bases at V and 1 base at J, with 8 bases in the middle. CDR3 in amino acids: CASSLAGRSNQPQHF. In nucleotides, the CDR3 is TGCGCCAGCAGCTTGGCTGGACGCAGCAATCAGCCCCAGCATTTT.

V and J are TRBV18 and TRBJ2-1; TRBD2 agrees at 8 bases. J was trimmed by 6 bases and V by 3 bases; bases with no gene match: 16. Germline V gene lookup returns CDR1 KGHSH and CDR2 LQKENI. This CDR3 is 18 amino acids long. In DNA, the CDR3 is TGTGCCAGCTCACCGCGGAGTGTAAATTCCGGGACTAGCAATGAGCAGTTCTTC. Amino acids: CASSPRSVNSGTSNEQFF.

The J gene is TRBJ2-2, the V gene TRBV5-1; 11 nucleotides align to TRBD2. J gave up 0 bases and V 5 bases, and 3 bases lay outside the gene matches. Germline CDR1 reads SGHRS; CDR2 reads YFSETQ. The CDR3 spans 16 residues. CDR3 sequence reads: CASRLTSGTNTGELFF. CDR3 nucleotides: TGCGCCAGCAGGTTGACTAGCGGGACGAACACCGGGGAGCTGTTTTTT.

The V and J genes are TRBV24-1 and TRBJ1-6; D is unclear. V was cut by 2 bases and J by 5 bases, with 15 bases left in between. There are 17 residues in the CDR3. Germline values: CDR1 KGHDR, CDR2 SFDVKD. In DNA form, the CDR3 reads TGTGCCACCAGTGATTCCTCCCCAAGTCGGCATAATTCACCCCTCCACTTT. Translated, it gives CATSDSSPSRHNSPLHF.

This clonotype was seen many times. V is TRBV5-5 and J is TRBJ2-2; tentatively, D is TRBD1 or TRBD2 (6 bases each). The CDR3 has 15 residues. Germline V gene data show CDR1 as SGHKS and CDR2 as YYEKEE (reference sequence). The germline V and J ends were trimmed by 1 base and 4 bases, with 11 bases remaining between them. CDR3 DNA sequence: TGTGCCAGCAGCTTGAAGGGGGGCGGCACCGGGGAGCTGTTTTTT. This encodes CASSLKGGGTGELFF.

In this sample, this clonotype turned up a few times. The genes are TRBV6-5 and TRBJ1-1; D gene uncertain. V was shortened by 4 bases and J by 4 bases, with 13 bases between the two germline ends. Germline V gives CDR1 MNHEY, CDR2 SVGAGI. The CDR3 spans 14 residues. In DNA form, the CDR3 reads TGTGCCAGCAGTTCAACTTCATGGAGCACTGAAGCTTTCTTT. This translates into CASSSTSWSTEAFF.

In its sample, this clonotype was seen a few times. V usage is TRBV27 and J usage is TRBJ1-2, with D possibly matching TRBD1 (6 bases). V was pared by 3 bases and J by 1 base, with 12 bases between. Germline CDR1 and CDR2: MNHEY and SMNVEV (reference sequence). The CDR3 has 15 residues. The CDR3 DNA reads as TGTGCCAGCAGTTTGGACAGCCTGTTTAACTATGGCTACACCTTC. It is translated as CASSLDSLFNYGYTF.

The count of this clonotype is one. The V call is TRBV5-1, the J call TRBJ2-2; the D is unclear. This CDR3 contains 14 residues. The V gene lost 4 bases and the J gene lost 1 base, with 8 bases spanning the gap. CDR1 SGHRS and CDR2 YFSETQ come from the germline V gene. In nucleotides, the CDR3 is TGCGCCAGCAGCACTGGACGGAACACCGGGGAGCTGTTTTTT. Protein product: CASSTGRNTGELFF.

This clonotype came up a few times. The V gene is TRBV6-2 or TRBV6-3, the J gene TRBJ2-7; D gene uncertain. Trimming shortened V by 2 bases and J by 6 bases, and 11 bases separated the two germline ends. The CDR3 sequence is 13 residues long. Germline-derived CDR1 and CDR2 are MNHEY and SVGEGT. CDR3 loop: CASSYVDGFEQYF. The CDR3 DNA follows: TGTGCCAGCAGTTACGTGGACGGGTTCGAGCAGTACTTC.

The gene calls are TRBV6-4 and TRBJ2-1; 10 bases agree with TRBD2. Germline-derived CDR1 and CDR2 are MRHNA and SNTAGT. The V gene end was trimmed by 5 bases and the J gene end by 3 bases; junction bases not matched to a gene: 1. The length of the CDR3 is 14 residues. The CDR3 nucleotides are TGTGCCAGCAGTTGGACTAGCGGCTACAATGAGCAGTTCTTC. Residues: CASSWTSGYNEQFF.